The clone carrying this T cell receptor beta chain was recorded at least ten times. The CDR3 contains 14 residues. The trim removed 5 bases at V and 6 bases at J, leaving 3 bases unmatched. Production of TCR cDNA was by 5'RACE template switching, which also added a universal primer site and UMIs. One entry per CDR3 protein results from TCRdb running MiXCR on the 5' RACE reads. The sample records about 26,000 distinct CDR3 sequences, 4% to 5% being singletons. The data are from a study of T cells after yellow fever vaccination. Study-level results: For sorted memory subsets on day 0, almost all vaccine-responding clonotypes were undetectable. In FACS-sorted repertoires, abundant clonotypes from the bulk population could appear as contaminants.

The rearrangement uses TRBV6-7 and TRBJ2-1, with 11 nucleotides matching TRBD1. TRBV6-7 is an ORF for which the function is uncertain. The material was PBMCs, either bulk or a sorted T-cell subset (CD4+, CD8+, memory, or dextramer-sorted; not recorded which), obtained on the day of the yellow fever booster vaccination. The receptor's source is a man younger than 35 who received the YFV17D yellow fever vaccine. CDR3 DNA sequence: TGTGCCAGCAGTCCCGGGACAGGGGGCAATGAGCAGTTCTTC. This translates into CASSPGTGGNEQFF.